These 10 T cell receptor beta chains came from one sample sequenced in a study of spatial heterogeneity in lung cancer. Time point denoted: blood at routine non-recurrence follow-up after resection. Each CDR3 protein is one row after TCRdb ran MiXCR on the 5' RACE reads. The profile shows roughly 17,000 distinct CDR3 sequences, about a tenth of them singletons. Here the sequenced sample was PBMCs, taken at follow-up. The source is a female donor with early-stage non-small cell lung cancer.

This clonotype was detected ten times or more. The chain links TRBV25-1 to TRBJ2-1, with D perhaps TRBD1 (6 bases). CDR3 length equals 15 residues. V lost 5 bases, J lost 4 bases, and 15 bases lay in between. CDR1 MGHDK and CDR2 SYGVNS come from the germline V gene. The chain's CDR3 is CASSTGYRAYNEQFF. The CDR3, as DNA: TGTGCCAGCAGTACAGGATACAGGGCATACAATGAGCAGTTCTTC.

This clonotype was picked up many times. The chain links TRBV6-2 or TRBV6-3 to TRBJ2-4; D may be TRBD2 (6 bases). This CDR3 is built from 18 residues. V lost 3 bases, J lost 2 bases, and 20 bases lay in between. CDR1 MNHEY and CDR2 SVGEGT come from the germline V gene. CDR3 nucleotide sequence: TGTGCCAGCAGTTATTTAACTGACGGGGAGGTCTCCAAAAACATTCAGTACTTC. It specifies CASSYLTDGEVSKNIQYF.

This clonotype was counted many times. CDR3 DNA sequence: TGTGCCAGCAGCCCCGGACAGGGGCTGGAGCAGTACTTC. Residues: CASSPGQGLEQYF. This chain connects TRBV7-3 to TRBJ2-7; 9 bases line up with TRBD1. The CDR3 runs 13 residues. With V trimmed by 5 bases and J by 7 bases, 6 bases remained unmatched. CDR1 and CDR2 from the germline V gene are SGHTA and FQGTGA.

This clonotype was observed a few times. This chain joins TRBV5-1 and TRBJ1-3; a weak D match, TRBD1 (6 bases). The CDR3 contains 16 residues. Germline V gene data show CDR1 as SGHRS and CDR2 as YFSETQ. V lost 1 base and J 8 bases, leaving 19 bases between the germline ends. CDR3 nucleotide sequence: TGCGCCAGCAGCTTGCGCCCGGACAGTAAAAGTCACACCATATATTTT. Protein product: CASSLRPDSKSHTIYF. Full variable domain (missing parts from reference TRBV5-1 and TRBJ1-3): KAGVTQTPRYLIKTRGQQVTLSCSPISGHRSVSWYQQTPGQGLQFLFEYFSETQRNKGNFPGRFSGRQFSNSRSEMNVSTLELGDSALYLCASSLRPDSKSHTIYFGEGSWLTVV.

This clonotype was counted many times. This chain uses TRBV2 with TRBJ1-5; the D is unclear. This CDR3 contains 13 residues. The V end was cut by 4 bases, the J end by 4 bases, with 8 bases between. Germline V CDR1 and CDR2: SNHLY, FYNNEI. The CDR3: CASSVAVNQPQHF. The CDR3 DNA follows: TGTGCCAGCAGTGTCGCGGTTAATCAGCCCCAGCATTTT.

Many counts were recorded for this clonotype. The chain carries TRBV6-2 or TRBV6-3 and TRBJ1-1; 9 nucleotides match TRBD1. CDR3 length: 13 residues. Unmatched junction bases numbered 6, after V lost 7 bases and J lost 6 bases. Germline loops: CDR1 MNHEY, CDR2 SVGEGT. CDR3 DNA: TGTGCCAGCAAGACCGGGACAGGGCCTGAAGCTTTCTTT. Encoded protein: CASKTGTGPEAFF.

The V and J genes are TRBV7-9 and TRBJ2-5; D is unresolved. Germline CDR1 reads SEHNR; CDR2 reads FQNEAQ (reference sequence). The V and J ends lost 2 bases and 1 base respectively, with 14 bases between them. The CDR3 consists of 16 residues. The chain's CDR3 is CASSLYGKGIQETQYF. In nucleotides, the CDR3 is TGTGCCAGCAGCTTATACGGAAAAGGAATCCAAGAGACCCAGTACTTC. The entire variable domain, with the rest obtained from reference TRBV7-9 and TRBJ2-5, is as follows: DTGVSQNPRHKITKRGQNVTFRCDPISEHNRLYWYRQTLGQGPEFLTYFQNEAQLEKSRLLSDRFSAERPKGSFSTLEIQRTEQGDSAMYLCASSLYGKGIQETQYFGPGTRLLVL.

At least ten counts were recorded for this clonotype. This rearrangement joins TRBV20-1 to TRBJ2-5; D could derive from TRBD1 or TRBD2 (5 bases each). CDR1 is DFQATT and CDR2 is SNEGSKA in the germline V gene (reference sequence). The V end was cut by 5 bases, the J end by 1 base, with 17 bases between. CDR3 length: 15 amino acids. Written as DNA, the CDR3 is TGCAGTGCTCCCGACCTGGGACCTTCCCAAGAGACCCAGTACTTC. Amino acids: CSAPDLGPSQETQYF.

This clonotype was seen only once. The rearrangement links TRBV5-1 to TRBJ2-1, with 9 bases fitting TRBD1. The CDR3 is made up of 15 amino acids. Germline V lookup: CDR1 SGHRS, CDR2 YFSETQ. The V segment lost 0 bases and the J segment 4 bases; nucleotides outside the gene matches: 2. CDR3 residues: CASSLGDRDYNEQFF. The CDR3 coding sequence is TGCGCCAGCAGCTTGGGGGACAGGGATTACAATGAGCAGTTCTTC.

This clonotype showed up many times. The V gene is TRBV19, the J gene TRBJ2-7, with 9 positions matching TRBD2. J gave up 7 bases and V 5 bases, and 12 bases lay outside the gene matches. CDR1 LNHDA and CDR2 SQIVND come from the germline V gene (reference sequence). The CDR3 extends over 15 amino acids. CDR3 nucleotides: TGTGCCAGTAGTTCTGCGGGGGGGGCAGCCTTGGAGCAGTACTTC. This translates into CASSSAGGAALEQYF.